This TCR beta chain was obtained from a study of blood T cell repertoires in COVID-19. Study context: The United States, Italy and Spain provided the acute and convalescent COVID-19 samples.

CDR3 length equals 16 residues. J was trimmed by 3 bases and V by 0 bases; bases with no gene match: 6. The germline V gene has CDR1 LGHDT and CDR2 YNNKEL (reference sequence). The repertoire was sequenced with immunoSEQ multiplex PCR; TCRdb's copy has only in-frame clones and lacks some. The sample holds roughly 120,000 clones, approximately 85% seen once. This clonotype originated in an elderly woman with COVID-19, enrolled during active disease. This chain uses TRBV3-1 (or the pseudogene TRBV3-2) with TRBJ2-7; 9 bases are shared with TRBD1. The sequenced material came from peripheral blood. This chain's CDR3 is CASSQELTGGRYEQYF. DNA for the CDR3: TGTGCCAGCAGCCAAGAATTAACAGGGGGCCGCTACGAGCAGTACTTC.